This T cell receptor (beta chain) was obtained from a study of regulatory T cells in long-lasting Graves disease. Whole-study context: Those Graves' patients who were newly diagnosed had been on antithyroid drugs under 3 months.

According to the study, TCR beta libraries were built with iRepertoire HTBI primers and CDR3-region Arm-PCR. TCRdb reprocessed the multiplex PCR reads via MiXCR and lists one record per CDR3 protein. Among a few hundred thousand distinct CDR3 sequences listed, 20% were seen once. This CDR3 spans 13 amino acids. Trimming stripped 7 bases from V and 3 bases from J, with 12 bases between. Germline loops: CDR1 SQVTM, CDR2 ANQGSEA. Time point specified: newly diagnosed GD, antithyroid drugs for less than 3 months. Making the TCR library involved RNA that had been extracted from PBMCs. Investigators report Graves' disease was diagnosed under American Thyroid Association guidelines.

This material consisted of peripheral blood mononuclear cells (PBMCs), taken at new diagnosis, from a patient treated with antithyroid drugs. The sequence was collected from a female donor with Graves disease. The V and J genes are TRBV29-1 and TRBJ2-2; D is possibly TRBD2 (5 bases). The CDR3 sequence: CSAVAPHTGELFF. Here the CDR3 DNA reads TGCAGCGCGGTAGCGCCCCACACCGGGGAGCTGTTTTTT.